A selection of T cell receptor beta chains follows, all from one sample in a study of glioma-infiltrating T cells. TCRdb re-called the multiplex PCR reads through MiXCR, storing one row per CDR3 protein. The sample contains under 200,000 distinct CDR3 sequences, over 40% of which appear only once. The sequencing sample was made of glioma tissue, nonneoplastic brain tissue, or PBMCs (not recorded which). The source of these receptors is a human donor with low-grade glioma or glioblastoma, undergoing nonglioma brain surgery, or in good health (not recorded which). The CDR3 runs from the conserved cysteine through the conserved F or W. D genes are given only for firm matches. Clone size is shown for a subset of rows, as once, few, many or a class of expanded clone.

NA TRBJ2-5 TRBV20-1 many CSARDETRRETQYF TGCAGTGCTAGAGATGAGACTAGGAGGGAGACCCAGTACTTC
TRBD1 TRBJ2-3 TRBV6-1 many CASSEIPGQITDTQYF TGTGCCAGCAGTGAAATCCCGGGACAGATCACAGATACGCAGTATTTT
NA TRBJ2-7 TRBV7-8 NA CASSSQLGYEQYF TGTGCCAGCAGCTCTCAACTAGGGTACGAGCAGTACTTC
TRBD1 TRBJ2-1 TRBV20-1 many CSGTDRVTEQFF TGCAGTGGAACGGACAGGGTAACTGAGCAGTTCTTC
TRBD1 TRBJ2-1 TRBV6-1 NA CAIRTGTTFPYNEKFF TGTGCCATCAGGACAGGAACGACTTTTCCCTACAATGAGAAGTTCTTC
NA TRBJ2-1 TRBV19 few CASSISLVYNEQFF TGTGCCAGTAGTATATCTCTCGTATACAATGAGCAGTTCTTC
NA TRBJ2-1 TRBV6-1 many CASSRVVDEQFF TGTGCCAGCAGTAGAGTTGTGGATGAGCAGTTCTTC
NA TRBJ2-1 TRBV20-1 NA CSAVSETLNEQFF TGCAGTGCCGTTAGTGAGACCCTTAATGAGCAGTTCTTC
NA TRBJ1-1 TRBV20-1 many CSASNPLGVNTEAFF TGCAGTGCTAGTAACCCCCTTGGGGTGAACACTGAAGCTTTCTTT
NA TRBJ1-4 TRBV20-1 many CSVSRGNEKLFF TGCAGTGTTTCCAGGGGAAATGAAAAACTGTTTTTT
NA TRBJ1-4 TRBV10-3 many CAIRSGDEKLFF TGTGCCATCAGGTCAGGGGATGAAAAACTGTTTTTT
TRBD2 TRBJ2-7 TRBV28 NA CASSSIAGSSYEQYF TGTGCCAGTAGTTCCATAGCGGGATCCTCCTACGAGCAGTACTTC
NA TRBJ1-1 TRBV28 NA CASTGGGRGTEAFF TGTGCCAGCACCGGGGGGGGCCGGGGCACTGAAGCTTTCTTT
TRBD1 TRBJ1-5 TRBV28 NA CASSSRQGLSNKPQHF TGTGCCAGCAGTAGTCGACAGGGTCTAAGCAATAAGCCCCAGCATTTT
TRBD1 TRBJ2-3 TRBV20-1 many CSARDLAGQGGTDTQYF TGCAGTGCTAGAGATCTGGCGGGACAGGGAGGCACAGATACGCAGTATTTT
NA TRBJ1-2 TRBV14 NA CASSQDRAPYGYTF TGTGCCAGCAGCCAAGACAGGGCGCCCTATGGCTACACCTTC
NA TRBJ1-4 TRBV12-3/TRBV12-4 once CASSRTGRREKLFF TGTGCCAGCAGCCGAACAGGACGTCGGGAAAAACTGTTTTTT
TRBD2 TRBJ2-2 TRBV11-2 NA CASSRAGANTGELFF TGTGCCAGCAGCCGAGCGGGAGCGAACACCGGGGAGCTGTTTTTT
NA TRBJ2-1 TRBV5-4 NA CASSLGVNEQFF TGTGCCAGCAGCTTAGGGGTGAATGAGCAGTTCTTC
TRBD2 TRBJ2-3 TRBV20-1 many CSAVDFAGDGTDTQYF TGCAGTGCGGTTGACTTCGCGGGAGATGGGACAGATACGCAGTATTTT
TRBD2 TRBJ2-5 TRBV20-1 many CSARDPLAGEPKETQYF TGCAGTGCTAGAGATCCCCTAGCGGGGGAACCCAAAGAGACCCAGTACTTC
TRBD1 TRBJ1-4 TRBV15 many CATSWETGENEKLFF TGTGCCACCAGCTGGGAGACAGGGGAGAATGAAAAACTGTTTTTT
TRBD2 TRBJ2-1 TRBV12-3/TRBV12-4 few CASSLRTSGRNEQFF TGTGCCAGCAGTCTGAGGACTAGCGGTAGGAATGAGCAGTTCTTC
TRBD1 TRBJ2-1 TRBV7-2 NA CAISRANRGSYNEQFF TGTGCCATCAGCCGTGCCAACAGGGGTTCCTACAATGAGCAGTTCTTC
NA TRBJ2-2 TRBV2 few CASKLSAGGGNTGELFF TGTGCCAGCAAATTGTCAGCCGGAGGGGGAAACACCGGGGAGCTGTTTTTT
NA TRBJ2-7 TRBV7-3 NA CASILQGYEQYF TGTGCCAGCATCTTACAAGGGTACGAGCAGTACTTC
NA TRBJ2-3 TRBV5-4 NA CASSPDSRTLNRQYF TGTGCCAGCAGCCCGGACTCGCGAACGCTTAATAGGCAGTATTTT
NA TRBJ1-2 TRBV28 few CASSPGTFGYTF TGTGCCAGCAGTCCCGGGACATTTGGCTACACCTTC
TRBD2 TRBJ2-3 TRBV11-2 few CASSATGTSDTDTQYF TGTGCCAGCAGCGCAACCGGGACTAGCGACACAGATACGCAGTATTTT